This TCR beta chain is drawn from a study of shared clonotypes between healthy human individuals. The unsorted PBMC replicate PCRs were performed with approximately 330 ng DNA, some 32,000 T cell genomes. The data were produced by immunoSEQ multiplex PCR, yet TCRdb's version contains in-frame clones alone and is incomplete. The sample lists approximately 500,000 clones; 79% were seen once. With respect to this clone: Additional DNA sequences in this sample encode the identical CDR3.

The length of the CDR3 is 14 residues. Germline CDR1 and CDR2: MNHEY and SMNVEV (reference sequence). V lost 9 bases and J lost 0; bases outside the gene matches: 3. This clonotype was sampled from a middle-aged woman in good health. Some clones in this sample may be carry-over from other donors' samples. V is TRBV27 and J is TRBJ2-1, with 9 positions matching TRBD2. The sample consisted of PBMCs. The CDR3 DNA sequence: TGTGCCAGTAGTAGCGGGAGCTCCTACAATGAGCAGTTCTTC. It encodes CASSSGSSYNEQFF.